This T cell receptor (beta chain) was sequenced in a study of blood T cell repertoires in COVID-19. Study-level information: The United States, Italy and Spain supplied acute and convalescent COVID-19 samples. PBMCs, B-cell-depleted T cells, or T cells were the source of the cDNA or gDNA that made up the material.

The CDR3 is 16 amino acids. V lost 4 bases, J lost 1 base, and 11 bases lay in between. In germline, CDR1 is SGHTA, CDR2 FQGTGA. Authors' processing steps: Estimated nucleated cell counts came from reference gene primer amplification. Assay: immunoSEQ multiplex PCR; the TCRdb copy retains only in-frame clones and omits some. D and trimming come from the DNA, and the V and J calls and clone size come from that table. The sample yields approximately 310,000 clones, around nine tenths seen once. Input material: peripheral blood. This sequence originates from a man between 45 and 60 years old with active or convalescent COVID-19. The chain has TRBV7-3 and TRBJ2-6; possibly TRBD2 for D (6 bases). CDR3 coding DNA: TGTGCCAGCAGCTCTCCGGCGGGGTCTGGGGCCAACGTCCTGACTTTC. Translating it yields CASSSPAGSGANVLTF.